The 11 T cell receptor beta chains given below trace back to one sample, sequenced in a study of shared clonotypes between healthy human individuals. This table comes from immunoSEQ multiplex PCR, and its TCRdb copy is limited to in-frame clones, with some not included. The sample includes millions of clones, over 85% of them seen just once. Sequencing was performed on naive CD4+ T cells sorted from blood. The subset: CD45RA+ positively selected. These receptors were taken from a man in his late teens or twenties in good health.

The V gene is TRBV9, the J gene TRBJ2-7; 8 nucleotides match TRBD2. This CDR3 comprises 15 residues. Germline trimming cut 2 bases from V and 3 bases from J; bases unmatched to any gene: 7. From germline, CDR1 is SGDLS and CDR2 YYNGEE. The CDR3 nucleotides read TGTGCCAGCAGCGTCACTAGCGGAGCTGGCTACGAGCAGTACTTC. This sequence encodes CASSVTSGAGYEQYF.

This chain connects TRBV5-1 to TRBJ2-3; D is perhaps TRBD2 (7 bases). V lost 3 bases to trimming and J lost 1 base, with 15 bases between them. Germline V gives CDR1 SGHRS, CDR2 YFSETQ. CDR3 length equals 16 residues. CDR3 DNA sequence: TGCGCCAGCAGCTGGGGAGGGGGGCGCGGCACAGATACGCAGTATTTT. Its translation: CASSWGGGRGTDTQYF.

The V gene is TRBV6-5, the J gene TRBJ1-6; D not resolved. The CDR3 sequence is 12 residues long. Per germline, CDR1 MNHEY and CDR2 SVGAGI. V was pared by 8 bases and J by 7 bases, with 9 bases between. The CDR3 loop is CASGQPNSPLHF. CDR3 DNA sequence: TGTGCCAGCGGGCAGCCAAATTCACCCCTCCACTTT.

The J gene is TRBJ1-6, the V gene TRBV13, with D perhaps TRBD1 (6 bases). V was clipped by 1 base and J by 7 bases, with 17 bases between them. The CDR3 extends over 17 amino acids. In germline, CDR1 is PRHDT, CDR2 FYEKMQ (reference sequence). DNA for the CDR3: TGTGCCAGCAGCTTAGCCACACAGGGAGGGCCCAATTCACCCCTCCACTTT. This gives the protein CASSLATQGGPNSPLHF.

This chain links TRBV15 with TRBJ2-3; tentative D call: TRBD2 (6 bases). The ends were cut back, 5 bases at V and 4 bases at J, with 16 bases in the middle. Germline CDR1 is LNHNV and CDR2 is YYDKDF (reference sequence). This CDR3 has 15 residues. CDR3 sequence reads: CATSSTGVGADTQYF. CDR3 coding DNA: TGTGCCACCAGCTCAACGGGAGTCGGGGCAGATACGCAGTATTTT.

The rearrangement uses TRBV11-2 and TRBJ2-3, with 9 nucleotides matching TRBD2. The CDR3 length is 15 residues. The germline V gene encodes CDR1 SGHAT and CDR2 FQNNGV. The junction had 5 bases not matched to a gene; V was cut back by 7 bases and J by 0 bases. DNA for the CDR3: TGTGCCAGCACCTCGAGCGGGAGGAGCACAGATACGCAGTATTTT. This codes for CASTSSGRSTDTQYF.

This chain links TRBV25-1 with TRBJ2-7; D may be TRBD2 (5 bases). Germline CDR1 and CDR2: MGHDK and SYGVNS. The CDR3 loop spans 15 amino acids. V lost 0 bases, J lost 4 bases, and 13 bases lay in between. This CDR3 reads CASSEYGGLGYEQYF. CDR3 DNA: TGTGCCAGCAGTGAATATGGAGGTCTCGGGTACGAGCAGTACTTC.

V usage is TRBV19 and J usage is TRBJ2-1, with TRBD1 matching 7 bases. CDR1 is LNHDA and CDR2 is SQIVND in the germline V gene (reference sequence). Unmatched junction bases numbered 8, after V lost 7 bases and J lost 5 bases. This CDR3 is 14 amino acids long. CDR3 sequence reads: CASKGDSLNNEQFF. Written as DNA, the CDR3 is TGTGCCAGTAAAGGGGACAGCTTAAACAATGAGCAGTTCTTC. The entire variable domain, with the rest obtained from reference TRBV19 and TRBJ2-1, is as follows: DGGITQSPKYLFRKEGQNVTLSCEQNLNHDAMYWYRQDPGQGLRLIYYSQIVNDFQKGDIAEGYSVSREKKESFPLTVTSAQKNPTAFYLCASKGDSLNNEQFFGPGTRLTVL.

CDR3: CASSFPSGVYNEQFF. The CDR3, as DNA: TGTGCCAGCAGCTTCCCTAGCGGGGTCTACAATGAGCAGTTCTTC. The chain employs TRBV7-2 and TRBJ2-1, with 9 nucleotides matching TRBD2. There are 15 residues in the CDR3. Germline CDR1 SGHTA, CDR2 FQGNSA. Trimming took 3 bases from V and 3 from J; bases not matched to a gene: 3.

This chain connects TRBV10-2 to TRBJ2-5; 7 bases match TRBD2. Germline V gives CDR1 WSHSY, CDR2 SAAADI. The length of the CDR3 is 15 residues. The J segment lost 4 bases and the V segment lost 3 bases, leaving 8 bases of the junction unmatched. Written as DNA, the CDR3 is TGCGCCAGCAGTGACTGGGGAGGGTTGCGAGAGACCCAGTACTTC. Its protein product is CASSDWGGLRETQYF.

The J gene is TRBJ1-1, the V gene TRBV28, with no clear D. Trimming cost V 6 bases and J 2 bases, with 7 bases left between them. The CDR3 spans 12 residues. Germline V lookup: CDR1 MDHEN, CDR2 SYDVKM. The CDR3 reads CASSPINTEAFF. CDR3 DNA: TGTGCCAGCAGCCCTATAAACACTGAAGCTTTCTTT.